The sequence of this T cell receptor (beta chain) was determined in a study of post-analysis software for immune sequencing data. Study-level results: Patients showed TRBV5-6, TRBV5-1 and TRBV20-1 among roughly five TRBV segments more frequent than in controls.

The authors incorporated unique molecular identifiers into the TCR beta cDNA libraries. Using its own MiXCR run on the PCR reads, TCRdb lists one record per CDR3 protein. In the table there are some 500,000 distinct CDR3 sequences, roughly 45% of which are singletons. Germline-derived CDR1 and CDR2 are SEHNR and FQNEAQ (reference sequence). The CDR3 contains 14 residues. V was clipped by 1 base and J by 6 bases; unmatched bases: 4. Regarding this clonotype: Antigen specificity is unknown.

The clonotype originates from a girl aged 10-17 years with multiple sclerosis. The sample taken for sequencing was blood. The V call is TRBV7-9, the J call TRBJ1-1, with TRBD1 matching 8 bases. CDR3 protein: CASSLVQGAAEAFF. CDR3 coding DNA: TGTGCCAGCAGCTTAGTGCAGGGGGCGGCTGAAGCTTTCTTT.